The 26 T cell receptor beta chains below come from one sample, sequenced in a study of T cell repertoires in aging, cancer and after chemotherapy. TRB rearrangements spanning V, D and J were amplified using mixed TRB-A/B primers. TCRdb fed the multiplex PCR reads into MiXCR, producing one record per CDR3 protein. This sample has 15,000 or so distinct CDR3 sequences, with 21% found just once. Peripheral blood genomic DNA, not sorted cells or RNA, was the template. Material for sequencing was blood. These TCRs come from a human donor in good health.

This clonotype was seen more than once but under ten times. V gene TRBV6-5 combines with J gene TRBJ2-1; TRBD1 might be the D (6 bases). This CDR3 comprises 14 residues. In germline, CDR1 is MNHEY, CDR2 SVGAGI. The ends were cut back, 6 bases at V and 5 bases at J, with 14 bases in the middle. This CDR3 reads CASRPPHRDNEQFF. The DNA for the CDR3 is TGTGCCAGCAGGCCACCCCACAGGGACAATGAGCAGTTCTTC.

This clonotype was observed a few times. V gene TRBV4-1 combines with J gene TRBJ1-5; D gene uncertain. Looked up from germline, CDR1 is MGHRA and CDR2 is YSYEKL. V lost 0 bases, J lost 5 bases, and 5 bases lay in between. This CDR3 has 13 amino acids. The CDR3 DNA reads TGCGCCAGCAGCCAAGACACATATCAGCCCCAGCATTTT. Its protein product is CASSQDTYQPQHF.

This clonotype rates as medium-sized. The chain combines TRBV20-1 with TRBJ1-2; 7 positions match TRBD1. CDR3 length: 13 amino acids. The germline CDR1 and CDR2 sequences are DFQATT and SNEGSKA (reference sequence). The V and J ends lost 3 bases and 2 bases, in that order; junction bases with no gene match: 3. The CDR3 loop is CSASLQGNYGYTF. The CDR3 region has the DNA TGCAGTGCTAGCCTACAGGGGAACTATGGCTACACCTTC.

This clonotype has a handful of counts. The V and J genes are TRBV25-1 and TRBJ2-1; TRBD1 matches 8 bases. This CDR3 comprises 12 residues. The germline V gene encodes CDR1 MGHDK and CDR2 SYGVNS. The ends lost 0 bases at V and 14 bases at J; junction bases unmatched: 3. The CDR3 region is CASSEYPGGKFF. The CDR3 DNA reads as TGTGCCAGCAGTGAATATCCAGGGGGCAAGTTCTTC.

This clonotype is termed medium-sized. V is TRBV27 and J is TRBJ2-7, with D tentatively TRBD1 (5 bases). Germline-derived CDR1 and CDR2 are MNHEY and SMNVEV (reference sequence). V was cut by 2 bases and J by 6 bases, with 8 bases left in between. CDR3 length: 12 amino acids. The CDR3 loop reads CASSLQGGEQYF. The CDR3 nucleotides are TGTGCCAGCAGTTTACAGGGTGGCGAGCAGTACTTC.

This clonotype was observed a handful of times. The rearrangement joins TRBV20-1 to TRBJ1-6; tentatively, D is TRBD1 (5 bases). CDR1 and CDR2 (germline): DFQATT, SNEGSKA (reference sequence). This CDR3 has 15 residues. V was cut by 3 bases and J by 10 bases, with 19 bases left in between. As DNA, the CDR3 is TGCAGTGCTAGTCCGAGTGGGCAGGGAAGATCACCCCTCCACTTT. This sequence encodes CSASPSGQGRSPLHF.

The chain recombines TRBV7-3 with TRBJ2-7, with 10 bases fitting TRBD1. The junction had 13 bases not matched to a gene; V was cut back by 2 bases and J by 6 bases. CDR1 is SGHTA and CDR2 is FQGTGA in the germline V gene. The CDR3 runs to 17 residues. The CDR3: CASSLGGPGTGVGEQYF. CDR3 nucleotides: TGTGCCAGCAGCTTAGGAGGGCCCGGGACAGGGGTTGGCGAGCAGTACTTC.

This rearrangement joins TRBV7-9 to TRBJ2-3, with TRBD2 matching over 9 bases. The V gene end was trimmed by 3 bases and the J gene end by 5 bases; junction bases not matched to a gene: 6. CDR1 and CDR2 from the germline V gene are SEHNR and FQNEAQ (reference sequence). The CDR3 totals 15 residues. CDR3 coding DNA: TGTGCCAGCAGCTTTAGCGGGGGCCTGCGAGATACGCAGTATTTT. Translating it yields CASSFSGGLRDTQYF.

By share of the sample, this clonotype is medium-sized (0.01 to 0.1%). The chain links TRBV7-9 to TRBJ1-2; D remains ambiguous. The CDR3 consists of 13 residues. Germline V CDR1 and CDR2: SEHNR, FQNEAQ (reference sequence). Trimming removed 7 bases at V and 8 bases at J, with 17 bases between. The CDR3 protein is CASTGIYPEGYTF. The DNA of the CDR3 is TGTGCCAGCACCGGTATCTATCCGGAAGGCTACACCTTC.

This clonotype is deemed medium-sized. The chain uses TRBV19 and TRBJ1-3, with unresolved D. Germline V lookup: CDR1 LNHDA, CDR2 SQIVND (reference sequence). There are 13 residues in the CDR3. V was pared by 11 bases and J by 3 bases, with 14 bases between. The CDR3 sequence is CALIKVLGNTIYF. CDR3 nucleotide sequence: TGTGCCCTCATCAAGGTTCTTGGAAACACCATATATTTT.

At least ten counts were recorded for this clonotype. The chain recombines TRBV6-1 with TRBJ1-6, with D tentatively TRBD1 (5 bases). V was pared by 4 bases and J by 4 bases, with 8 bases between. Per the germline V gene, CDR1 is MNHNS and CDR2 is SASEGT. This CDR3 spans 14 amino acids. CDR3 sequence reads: CASSGGRYNSPLHF. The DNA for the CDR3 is TGTGCCAGCAGTGGGGGACGGTATAATTCACCCCTCCACTTT.

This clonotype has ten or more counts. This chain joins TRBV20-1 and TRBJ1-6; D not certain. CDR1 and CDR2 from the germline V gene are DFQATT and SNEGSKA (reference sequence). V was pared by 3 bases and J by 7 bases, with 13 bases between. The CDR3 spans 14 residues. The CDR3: CSASEVTTNSPLHF. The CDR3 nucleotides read TGCAGTGCTAGTGAGGTCACAACAAATTCACCCCTCCACTTT.

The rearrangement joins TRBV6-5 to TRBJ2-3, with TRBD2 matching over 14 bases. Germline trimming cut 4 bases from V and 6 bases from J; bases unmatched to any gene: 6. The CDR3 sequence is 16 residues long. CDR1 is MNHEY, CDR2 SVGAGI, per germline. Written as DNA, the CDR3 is TGTGCCAGCAGTTCCCGACTAGCGGGGGGGCTGGATACGCAGTATTTT. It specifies CASSSRLAGGLDTQYF.

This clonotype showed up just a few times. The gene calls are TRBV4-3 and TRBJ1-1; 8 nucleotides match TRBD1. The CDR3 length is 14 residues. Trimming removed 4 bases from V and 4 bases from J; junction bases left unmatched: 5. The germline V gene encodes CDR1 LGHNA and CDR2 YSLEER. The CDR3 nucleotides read TGCGCCAGCAGCCCCCAGACAGGGGCCACTGAAGCTTTCTTT. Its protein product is CASSPQTGATEAFF.

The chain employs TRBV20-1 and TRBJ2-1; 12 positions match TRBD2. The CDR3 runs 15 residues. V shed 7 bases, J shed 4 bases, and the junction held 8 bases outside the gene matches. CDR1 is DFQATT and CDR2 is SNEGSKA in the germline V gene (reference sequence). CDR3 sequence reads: CSVLTSGGSYNEQFF. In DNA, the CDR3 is TGCAGTGTTCTGACTAGCGGGGGATCTTACAATGAGCAGTTCTTC.

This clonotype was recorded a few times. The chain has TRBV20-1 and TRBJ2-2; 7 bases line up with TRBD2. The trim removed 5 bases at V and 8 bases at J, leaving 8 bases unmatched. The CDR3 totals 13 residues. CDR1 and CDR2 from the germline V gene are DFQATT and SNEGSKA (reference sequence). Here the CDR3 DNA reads TGCAGTGCTGAAAGACTAGCCTCTGGGGAGCTGTTTTTT. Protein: CSAERLASGELFF.

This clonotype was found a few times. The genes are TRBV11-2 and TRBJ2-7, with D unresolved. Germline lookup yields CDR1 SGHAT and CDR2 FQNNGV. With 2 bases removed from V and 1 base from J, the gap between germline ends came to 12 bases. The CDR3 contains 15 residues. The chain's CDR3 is CASSLSPRVSYEQYF. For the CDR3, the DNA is TGTGCCAGCAGCTTATCCCCCAGAGTTTCCTACGAGCAGTACTTC.

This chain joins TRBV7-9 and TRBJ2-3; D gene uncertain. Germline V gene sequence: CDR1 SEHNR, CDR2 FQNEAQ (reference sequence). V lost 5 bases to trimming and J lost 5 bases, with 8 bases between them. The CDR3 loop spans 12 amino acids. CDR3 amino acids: CASSLNRDTQYF. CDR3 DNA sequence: TGTGCCAGCAGCCTTAACAGAGATACGCAGTATTTT.

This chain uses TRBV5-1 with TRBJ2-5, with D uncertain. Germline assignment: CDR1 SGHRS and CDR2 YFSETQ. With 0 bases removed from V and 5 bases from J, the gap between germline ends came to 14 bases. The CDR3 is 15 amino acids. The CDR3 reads CASSLGASLRETQYF. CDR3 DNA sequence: TGCGCCAGCAGCTTGGGGGCGAGCCTGCGGGAGACCCAGTACTTC.

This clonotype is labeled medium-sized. The chain's CDR3 is CSVGVITGRDTQYF. DNA of the CDR3: TGCAGCGTTGGGGTGATAACGGGGAGGGATACGCAGTATTTT. The gene calls are TRBV29-1 and TRBJ2-3; TRBD2 is a possible D gene (6 bases). Trimming left V 4 bases short and J 6 bases short, with 17 bases between. This CDR3 spans 14 amino acids. Per germline, CDR1 SQVTM and CDR2 ANQGSEA.

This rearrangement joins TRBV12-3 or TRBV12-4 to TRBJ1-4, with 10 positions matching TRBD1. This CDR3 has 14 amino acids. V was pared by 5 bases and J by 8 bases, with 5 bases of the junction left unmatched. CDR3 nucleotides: TGTGCCAGCAGTCCAGACAGGGGGCTGGAAAAACTGTTTTTT. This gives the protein CASSPDRGLEKLFF.

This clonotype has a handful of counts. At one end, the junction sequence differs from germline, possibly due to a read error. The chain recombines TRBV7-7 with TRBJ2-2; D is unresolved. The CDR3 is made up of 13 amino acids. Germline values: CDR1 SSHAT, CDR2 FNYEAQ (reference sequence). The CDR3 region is CASSLEGTGELFF. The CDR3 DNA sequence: TGTGCTAGCAGCTTAGAAGGGACCGGGGAGCTGTTTTTT.

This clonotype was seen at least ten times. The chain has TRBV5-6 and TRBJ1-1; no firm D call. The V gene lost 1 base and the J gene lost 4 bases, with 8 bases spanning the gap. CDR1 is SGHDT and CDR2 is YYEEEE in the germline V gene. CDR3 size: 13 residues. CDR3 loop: CASSLYRGTEAFF. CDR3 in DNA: TGTGCCAGCAGCTTGTATCGGGGCACTGAAGCTTTCTTT.

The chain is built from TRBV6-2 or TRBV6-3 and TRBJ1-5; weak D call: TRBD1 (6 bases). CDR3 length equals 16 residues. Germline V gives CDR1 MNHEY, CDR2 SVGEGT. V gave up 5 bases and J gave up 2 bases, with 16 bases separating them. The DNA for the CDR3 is TGTGCCAGCAGTACGGAGACAGGAACGGGCAATCAGCCCCAGCATTTT. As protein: CASSTETGTGNQPQHF.

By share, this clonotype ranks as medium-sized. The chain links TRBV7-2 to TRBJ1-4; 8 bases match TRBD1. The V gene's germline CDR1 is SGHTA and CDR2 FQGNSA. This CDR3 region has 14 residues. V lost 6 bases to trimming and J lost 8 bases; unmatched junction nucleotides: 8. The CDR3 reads CASRYRGMQEKLFF. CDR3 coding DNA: TGTGCCAGCAGGTACAGGGGGATGCAAGAAAAACTGTTTTTT.

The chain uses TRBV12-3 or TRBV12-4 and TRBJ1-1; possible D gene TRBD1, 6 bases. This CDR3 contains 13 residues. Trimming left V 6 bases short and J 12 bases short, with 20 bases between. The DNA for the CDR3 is TGTGCCAGCAGCCCGGGGTTCGGGGGCGCGACTTTCTTT. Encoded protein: CASSPGFGGATFF.